Shown below are 12 T cell receptor beta chains from a single sample sequenced in a study of T cells after posttransplantation cyclophosphamide (dated by TCRdb to the mid-2010s). The library was obtained by the immunoSEQ multiplex PCR assay. What TCRdb holds here is the immuneACCESS table cut down to in-frame rearrangements. Part of the clones is not present; checked against another copy, under half of the missing clones reflect an unresolved V gene, and the others are unexplained. The sample comprises about 3,300 clones, and every one was counted more than once. In total, the top ten clones hold 25% to 35% of the sample. The time point label for this specimen denotes: posttransplant day relative to BM transplant. This specimen's treatment or condition label, per the study, means: high-dose cyclophosphamide on days +3 and +4 as single-agent GVHD prophylaxis. Busulfan and fludarabine conditioning, a related or unrelated marrow graft, and cyclophosphamide on days +3 and +4 were given to PTCy patients.

The sample here was PBMCs, taken after allogeneic stem cell transplant with posttransplant cyclophosphamide. Receptor source: a young adult male patient who received an allogeneic stem cell transplant from a related donor, was CMV-positive, and had acute GVHD only. It is possible that, after a transplant, some T cells come from the graft donor.

This clone is categorized as medium-sized (0.01 to 0.1%). The chain combines TRBV7-9 with TRBJ1-1; 8 bases line up with TRBD1. The CDR3 is 14 residues long. From germline, CDR1 is SEHNR and CDR2 FQNEAQ (reference sequence). The V and J ends lost 4 bases and 7 bases, in that order; junction bases with no gene match: 8. The CDR3 region is CASSSRGRKGEAFF. As DNA, the CDR3 is TGTGCCAGCAGCTCCAGGGGGCGAAAGGGTGAAGCTTTCTTT.

In this sample, this clone turned up many times. This sequence joins TRBV12-3 or TRBV12-4 and TRBJ2-1, with 12 bases identical to TRBD2. The V and J ends lost 6 bases and 5 bases, in that order; junction bases with no gene match: 11. The CDR3 is made up of 17 amino acids. The DNA of the CDR3 is TGTGCCAGCAGCCCTAGACTAGCGGGGGTTAGACACAATGAGCAGTTCTTC. Translated, it gives CASSPRLAGVRHNEQFF.

This clone is large. V is TRBV11-2 and J is TRBJ2-1; 9 bases are shared with TRBD2. CDR3 length: 16 amino acids. The V gene end was trimmed by 6 bases and the J gene end by 7 bases; junction bases not matched to a gene: 13. Germline-derived CDR1 and CDR2 are SGHAT and FQNNGV. Here the CDR3 reads CASSWPGLASFNEQFF. The DNA for the CDR3 is TGTGCCAGCAGTTGGCCGGGACTAGCCTCCTTTAATGAGCAGTTCTTC.

This clone was found many times. The J gene is TRBJ2-1, the V gene TRBV7-9, with TRBD1 matching over 8 bases. This CDR3 has 17 amino acids. The germline V gene has CDR1 SEHNR and CDR2 FQNEAQ (reference sequence). Trimming cost V 6 bases and J 0 bases; bases outside gene matches: 10. CDR3 residues: CASRSPGTGTSYNEQFF. In nucleotides, the CDR3 is TGTGCCAGCAGGTCCCCGGGGACAGGAACCTCCTACAATGAGCAGTTCTTC.

In this sample, this clone turned up many times. A junction end diverges from the germline sequence, so it may reflect a read error. The gene calls are TRBV4-1 and TRBJ2-7; D is uncertain. CDR3 length: 16 amino acids. Germline-derived CDR1 and CDR2 are MGHRA and YSYEKL. The CDR3 spells CTSSQSRKRFSYEQYF. CDR3 DNA sequence: TGCACCAGCAGCCAAAGTAGAAAGCGCTTCTCCTACGAGCAGTACTTC.

This clone was seen at least ten times. V gene TRBV6-6 combines with J gene TRBJ2-6; possible D gene TRBD2, 5 bases. The CDR3 is 15 amino acids. Germline assignment: CDR1 MNHNY and CDR2 SVGAGI (reference sequence). Trimming stripped 4 bases from V and 1 base from J, with 8 bases between. Here the CDR3 reads CASSSTGSGANVLTF. In DNA, the CDR3 is TGTGCCAGCAGTTCGACGGGGTCTGGGGCCAACGTCCTGACTTTC.

This clone was seen repeatedly, ten times or more. The chain combines TRBV6-1 with TRBJ1-2; D gene uncertain. Germline lookup yields CDR1 MNHNS and CDR2 SASEGT. CDR3 length: 14 amino acids. Trimming stripped 0 bases from V and 8 bases from J, with 13 bases between. CDR3 nucleotides: TGTGCCAGCAGTGAAGCCCCACCCGGGTCCGGCTACACCTTC. Translation: CASSEAPPGSGYTF.

This clone occurred a few times. The chain recombines TRBV28 with TRBJ2-5; D possibly corresponds to TRBD1 (6 bases). With the DNA end fitting TRBJ2-7 better, the J assignment may be wrong. CDR3 length: 13 residues. CDR1 and CDR2 from the germline V gene are MDHEN and SYDVKM. CDR3 bases: TGTGCCAGCACGGGCGGACAGTACTACGAGCAGTACTTC. Translation gives CASTGGQYYEQYF.

This clone appeared many times. The CDR3 DNA sequence: TGTGCCAGCAGCTTGGCAGCGTCAGCGGACACTGAAGCTTTCTTT. Protein: CASSLAASADTEAFF. V gene TRBV5-4 combines with J gene TRBJ1-1; D not certain. The length of the CDR3 is 15 residues. The V gene's germline CDR1 is SGHNT and CDR2 YYREEE (reference sequence). V was shortened by 0 bases and J by 3 bases, with 12 bases between the two germline ends.

The sample holds many counts of this clone. The rearrangement uses TRBV6-2 or TRBV6-3 and TRBJ2-1, with 7 bases fitting TRBD2. The CDR3 has 15 residues. Unmatched junction bases numbered 7, after V lost 7 bases and J lost 1 base. Germline V gene data show CDR1 as MNHEY and CDR2 as SVGEGT. The CDR3 reads CASTPMRGSYNEQFF. CDR3 nucleotides: TGTGCCAGCACCCCCATGCGGGGGTCCTACAATGAGCAGTTCTTC.

This clone came up many times. The V and J genes are TRBV12-3 or TRBV12-4 and TRBJ1-2; TRBD1 aligns across 7 bases. After removal of 6 bases from V and 0 bases from J, the junction contained 7 bases not matched to a gene. CDR3 size: 15 residues. This CDR3 is CASRVGTAANYGYTF. The CDR3 DNA reads TGTGCCAGCAGAGTAGGGACAGCAGCTAACTATGGCTACACCTTC.

The sample holds many counts of this clone. The gene calls are TRBV19 and TRBJ1-2; no firm D call. CDR1 is LNHDA and CDR2 is SQIVND in the germline V gene (reference sequence). The CDR3 spans 11 residues. Trimming cost V 6 bases and J 3 bases, with 5 bases left between them. This CDR3 is CASRFDYGYTF. CDR3 nucleotide sequence: TGTGCCAGTAGATTCGACTATGGCTACACCTTC.